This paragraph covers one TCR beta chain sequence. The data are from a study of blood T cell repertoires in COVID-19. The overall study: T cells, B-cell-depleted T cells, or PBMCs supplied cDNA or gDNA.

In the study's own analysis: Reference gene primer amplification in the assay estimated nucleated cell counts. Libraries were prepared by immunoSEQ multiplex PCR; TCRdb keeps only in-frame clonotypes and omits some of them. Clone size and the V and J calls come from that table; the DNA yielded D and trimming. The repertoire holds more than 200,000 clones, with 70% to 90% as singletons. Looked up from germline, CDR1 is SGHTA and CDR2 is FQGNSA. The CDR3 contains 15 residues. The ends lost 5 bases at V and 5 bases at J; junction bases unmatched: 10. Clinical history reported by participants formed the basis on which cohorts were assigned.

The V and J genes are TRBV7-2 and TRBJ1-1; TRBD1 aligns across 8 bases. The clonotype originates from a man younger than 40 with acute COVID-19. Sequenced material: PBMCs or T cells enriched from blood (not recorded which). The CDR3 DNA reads TGTGCCAGCAGCCCTAACCCAGGGGGCGGAACTGAAGCTTTCTTT. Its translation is CASSPNPGGGTEAFF.